Below are 21 T cell receptor beta chains sequenced from a single sample in a study of identical twins. MiXCR, run by TCRdb on the 5' RACE reads, gives a single entry per CDR3 protein. The table lists about 720,000 distinct CDR3 sequences, 15% to 20% of them singletons, with approximately 14% in the top ten. The sample also formed part of further work on T cells expressing NK-cell markers.

Specimen: PBMCs. The receptors originated from a woman under 30 in good health.

The genes are TRBV5-1 and TRBJ1-2; TRBD1 might be the D (5 bases). Germline assignment: CDR1 SGHRS and CDR2 YFSETQ. The length of the CDR3 is 13 residues. V shed 0 bases and J shed 6 bases, with 9 bases lying between them. The CDR3 bases are TGCGCCAGCAGCTTGGAGGGGCGAAATGGCTACACCTTC. This sequence encodes CASSLEGRNGYTF.

This clonotype has only a few counts. The V call is TRBV29-1, the J call TRBJ2-5; D is uncertain. The CDR3 consists of 11 residues. V lost 6 bases and J 9 bases, leaving 14 bases between the germline ends. Germline CDR1 SQVTM, CDR2 ANQGSEA. The CDR3 DNA reads TGCAGCGTAATCGACGATGAGGCCCAGTACTTC. This sequence encodes CSVIDDEAQYF.

This clonotype has a handful of counts. This chain links TRBV20-1 with TRBJ1-1, with D unclear. Germline loops: CDR1 DFQATT, CDR2 SNEGSKA (reference sequence). The CDR3 is 14 residues long. The V and J ends lost 6 bases and 2 bases respectively, with 16 bases between them. The CDR3 region is CSANLGGRNTEAFF. As DNA, the CDR3 is TGCAGTGCAAACCTCGGCGGGCGTAACACTGAAGCTTTCTTT.

This clonotype showed up just a few times. The chain carries TRBV20-1 and TRBJ2-3; 7 nucleotides match TRBD2. Looked up from germline, CDR1 is DFQATT and CDR2 is SNEGSKA (reference sequence). This CDR3 spans 14 amino acids. V was pared by 2 bases and J by 0 bases, with 2 bases of the junction left unmatched. CDR3 nucleotides: TGCAGTGCTAGACGGGGGGATAGCACAGATACGCAGTATTTT. Its protein product is CSARRGDSTDTQYF.

The V gene is TRBV6-2 or TRBV6-3, the J gene TRBJ2-4; possible D gene TRBD1, 7 bases. Trimming took off 2 bases at V and 6 bases at J, with 14 bases between the two ends. CDR3 size: 15 residues. Germline V gives CDR1 MNHEY, CDR2 SVGEGT. In nucleotides, the CDR3 is TGTGCCAGCAGTTACGGCGGGACAGTTATAAACATTCAGTACTTC. Protein product: CASSYGGTVINIQYF.

The CDR3 DNA reads as TGTGCCAGCAAGGCGCCAGCCTCTACGACCCAGTACTTC. It codes for CASKAPASTTQYF. This sequence joins TRBV4-2 and TRBJ2-5; no clear D gene. The V end was cut by 7 bases, the J end by 7 bases, with 16 bases between. The V gene's germline CDR1 is LGHNA and CDR2 YNFKEQ. The CDR3 has 13 amino acids.

The rearrangement joins TRBV20-1 to TRBJ1-6, with a tentative D call TRBD1 (5 bases). Germline assignment: CDR1 DFQATT and CDR2 SNEGSKA (reference sequence). Trimming shortened V by 1 base and J by 9 bases, and 16 bases separated the two germline ends. The CDR3 has 15 residues. CDR3 sequence reads: CSARAGFGRSSPLHF. The CDR3 bases are TGCAGTGCTAGAGCAGGGTTTGGGCGTTCTTCACCCCTCCACTTT.

This clonotype came up a few times. This rearrangement joins TRBV6-6 to TRBJ1-3; D call uncertain. Germline lookup yields CDR1 MNHNY and CDR2 SVGAGI (reference sequence). This CDR3 comprises 11 residues. V lost 5 bases to trimming and J lost 7 bases, with 6 bases between them. In DNA, the CDR3 is TGTGCCAGCAGTACACCGAACACCATATATTTT. This translates into CASSTPNTIYF.

The V and J genes are TRBV5-4 and TRBJ1-2; D not resolved. CDR1 and CDR2 from the germline V gene are SGHNT and YYREEE (reference sequence). The CDR3 has 14 residues. V lost 1 base and J lost 6, with 13 bases in between. This CDR3 is CASSLKPAADGYTF. The CDR3 DNA follows: TGTGCCAGCAGCTTGAAGCCGGCGGCGGATGGCTACACCTTC.

This clonotype came up a few times. This chain's CDR3 is CSARTPLGISFF. CDR3 sequence (DNA): TGCAGTGCTAGAACTCCACTAGGAATATCGTTCTTC. The V gene is TRBV20-1, the J gene TRBJ2-1, with a weak D call TRBD2 (5 bases). This CDR3 comprises 12 residues. CDR1 and CDR2 (germline): DFQATT, SNEGSKA (reference sequence). Trimming left V 2 bases short and J 15 bases short, with 17 bases between.

The table lists this clonotype with a few counts. This chain joins TRBV25-1 and TRBJ2-7; 10 nucleotides agree with TRBD1. J lost 7 bases, V lost 6 bases, and 6 bases had no gene match. The CDR3 runs to 13 residues. CDR1 is MGHDK, CDR2 SYGVNS, per germline. CDR3: CASSPRDRGEQYF. The CDR3 bases are TGTGCCAGCAGCCCCCGGGACAGGGGAGAGCAGTACTTC.

The chain recombines TRBV5-1 with TRBJ2-1; D possibly corresponds to TRBD2 (5 bases). Germline V gene lookup returns CDR1 SGHRS and CDR2 YFSETQ. This CDR3 region has 14 residues. Trimming pared 4 bases from V and 2 bases from J, leaving 10 bases between. CDR3 in amino acids: CASSGAVPYNEQFF. The DNA for the CDR3 is TGCGCCAGCAGCGGAGCGGTACCCTACAATGAGCAGTTCTTC. Together with reference TRBV5-1 and TRBJ2-1, the CDR3 gives the full variable domain: KAGVTQTPRYLIKTRGQQVTLSCSPISGHRSVSWYQQTPGQGLQFLFEYFSETQRNKGNFPGRFSGRQFSNSRSEMNVSTLELGDSALYLCASSGAVPYNEQFFGPGTRLTVL.

This clonotype has just a few counts. This chain links TRBV7-9 with TRBJ2-2, with unresolved D. The CDR3 sequence is 13 residues long. Trimming took 7 bases from V and 2 from J, leaving 8 bases between them. CDR1 is SEHNR, CDR2 FQNEAQ, per germline (reference sequence). The CDR3 spells CASTDPNTGELFF. CDR3 sequence (DNA): TGTGCCAGCACGGACCCAAACACCGGGGAGCTGTTTTTT.

V and J are TRBV20-1 and TRBJ2-1, with D possibly matching TRBD2 (6 bases). The CDR3 loop spans 15 amino acids. Germline V lookup: CDR1 DFQATT, CDR2 SNEGSKA (reference sequence). V was trimmed by 6 bases and J by 0 bases, leaving 15 bases between them. The CDR3 spells CSAGAGPRSYNEQFF. The CDR3 DNA sequence: TGCAGTGCCGGTGCGGGGCCACGCTCCTACAATGAGCAGTTCTTC.

This clonotype was counted ten times or more. The genes are TRBV5-1 and TRBJ2-5; D tentatively fits TRBD1 or TRBD2 (7 bases each). CDR1 is SGHRS and CDR2 is YFSETQ in the germline V gene. There are 13 residues in the CDR3. V dropped 5 bases and J dropped 5 bases, with 13 bases sitting between them. For the CDR3, the DNA is TGCGCCAGCAGTCGACAGGGAGGGGAGACCCAGTACTTC. It encodes CASSRQGGETQYF.

This clonotype occurred a few times. The rearrangement links TRBV20-1 to TRBJ2-4; D perhaps matches TRBD2 (7 bases). The V end lost 4 bases, the J end lost 13 bases, and 23 bases lay between the germline ends. The CDR3 runs to 14 residues. CDR1 is DFQATT and CDR2 is SNEGSKA in the germline V gene (reference sequence). In nucleotides, the CDR3 is TGCAGTGCTACGCCGCTCGGAGCGGGGACATCCCAGTACTTC. Translating gives CSATPLGAGTSQYF.

The V gene is TRBV12-3 or TRBV12-4, the J gene TRBJ2-1; 8 bases match TRBD1. The length of the CDR3 is 15 residues. V was pared by 6 bases and J by 8 bases, with 12 bases of the junction left unmatched. This CDR3 is CASRAAGTGGDEQFF. The CDR3 nucleotides read TGTGCCAGCAGGGCCGCCGGGACAGGAGGTGATGAGCAGTTCTTC.

CDR3 sequence: CSARDRGLNTGELFF. DNA for the CDR3: TGCAGTGCTAGGGACAGGGGTCTTAACACCGGGGAGCTGTTTTTT. The chain has TRBV20-1 and TRBJ2-2; 9 nucleotides agree with TRBD1. The CDR3 loop spans 15 amino acids. Germline CDR1 DFQATT, CDR2 SNEGSKA (reference sequence). Trimming at V came to 3 bases and at J to 2 bases, leaving 4 bases not matched to a gene.

The chain uses TRBV5-1 and TRBJ2-7, with 7 bases matching TRBD1. The germline V gene encodes CDR1 SGHRS and CDR2 YFSETQ. The J segment lost 6 bases and the V segment lost 0 bases, leaving 6 bases of the junction unmatched. This CDR3 region has 14 residues. The CDR3 sequence: CASSLGDRASEQYF. The CDR3 DNA follows: TGCGCCAGCAGCTTGGGTGACAGGGCGAGCGAGCAGTACTTC.

This clonotype showed up just a few times. The V gene is TRBV5-1, the J gene TRBJ2-7; D may be TRBD1 (6 bases). From germline, CDR1 is SGHRS and CDR2 YFSETQ. Trimming left V 4 bases short and J 3 bases short, with 17 bases between. The CDR3 has 15 residues. Written as DNA, the CDR3 is TGCGCCAGCAGCCCAGAACCGGGACACCTCTACGAGCAGTACTTC. Encoded protein: CASSPEPGHLYEQYF.

The V call is TRBV24-1, the J call TRBJ2-3, with 8 nucleotides matching TRBD1. This CDR3 has 15 residues. Germline CDR1 is KGHDR and CDR2 is SFDVKD. Losses at the gene ends were 3 bases for V and 1 base for J; bases not matched to a gene: 2. The CDR3 DNA sequence: TGTGCCACCAGTGATCCGGGACAGGGCACAGATACGCAGTATTTT. Amino acid sequence: CATSDPGQGTDTQYF.